A single sample is the source of the 4 T cell receptor beta chains below, sequenced in a study of T-cell reconstitution after alpha-beta-depleted transplantation in children. Library preparation (for TCRbeta) was performed with unique molecular identifiers. In TCRdb, the PCR reads were re-called with MiXCR into one record per CDR3 protein. The sample records about 980,000 distinct CDR3 sequences, under 30% being singletons. The specimen was PBMCs, mostly from graft donor cells, collected 360 days after TCRalphabeta/CD19-depleted stem cell transplant. The receptor set was obtained from a boy under two years old who had a stem cell transplant for SCID, so the T cells may come from the graft donor.

This clonotype showed up just a few times. J is TRBJ2-2 and V is TRBV6-2 or TRBV6-3; TRBD2 agrees at 10 bases. The CDR3 is made up of 15 amino acids. Germline loops: CDR1 MNHEY, CDR2 SVGEGT. The trim removed 7 bases at V and 5 bases at J, leaving 7 bases unmatched. The CDR3 spells CASKSGGAGTGELFF. The CDR3 DNA reads TGTGCCAGCAAAAGCGGGGGGGCAGGTACCGGGGAGCTGTTTTTT.

A few counts support this clonotype. This chain joins TRBV4-2 and TRBJ2-5; D might be TRBD2 (6 bases). Trimming cost V 1 base and J 1 base, with 7 bases left between them. The CDR3 is 14 residues long. CDR1 and CDR2 from the germline V gene are LGHNA and YNFKEQ. In nucleotides, the CDR3 is TGTGCCAGCAGCCAAGGGGGAGGCCAAGAGACCCAGTACTTC. As protein: CASSQGGGQETQYF.

The sample holds a few counts of this clonotype. The chain has TRBV7-2 and TRBJ2-2; D unclear. The CDR3 has 15 amino acids. V lost 0 bases to trimming and J lost 4 bases, with 9 bases between them. In germline, CDR1 is SGHTA, CDR2 FQGNSA. CDR3 in amino acids: CASSLATRVTGELFF. The CDR3 DNA sequence: TGTGCCAGCAGCTTAGCGACAAGGGTCACCGGGGAGCTGTTTTTT.

This clonotype was detected a few times. J is TRBJ2-1 and V is TRBV7-2, with D unclear. Germline V CDR1 and CDR2: SGHTA, FQGNSA. CDR3 length: 15 amino acids. V lost 0 bases and J lost 6, with 12 bases in between. Written as DNA, the CDR3 is TGTGCCAGCAGCTTAGCAGGGCCCGTAAGCAATGAGCAGTTCTTC. Protein product: CASSLAGPVSNEQFF.